These 11 T cell receptor beta chains share one sample of origin, sequenced in a study of Ad26.COV2.S vaccination and SARS-CoV-2 variants. Libraries were prepared by immunoSEQ multiplex PCR; TCRdb keeps only in-frame clonotypes and omits some of them. The sample consists of about 680,000 clones, 80% to 90% of them appearing once. Treatment indicated: roughly 20 received Ad26.COV2.S at low or high dose, single or two shots; about 5 received placebo; per-sample allocation not given. All samples were drawn on day 63, counting from the first vaccine or placebo injection. Source: peripheral blood, taken in a trial of Ad26.COV2.S vaccine versus placebo. These receptors all stem from a person aged 18-65 years who received the Ad26.COV2.S COVID-19 vaccine or a placebo.

This chain joins TRBV5-4 and TRBJ1-1; D may be TRBD1 (5 bases). The CDR3 is 15 amino acids. CDR1 and CDR2 (germline): SGHNT, YYREEE (reference sequence). V was pared by 0 bases and J by 0 bases, with 9 bases between. CDR3 nucleotides: TGTGCCAGCAGCTTGGCCGGGGCTCTGAACACTGAAGCTTTCTTT. It specifies CASSLAGALNTEAFF.

CDR3 nucleotides: TGCAGCGCAAAACAGGGTTTGAACACTGAAGCTTTCTTT. Translating gives CSAKQGLNTEAFF. The chain links TRBV29-1 to TRBJ1-1; a weak D match, TRBD1 (6 bases). There are 13 residues in the CDR3. V shed 7 bases and J shed 0 bases, with 12 bases lying between them. Germline V CDR1 and CDR2: SQVTM, ANQGSEA.

This clone was observed once. Its ends do not fully match the called genes, so a read error is possible. The chain employs TRBV10-3 and TRBJ2-1; D might be TRBD2 (6 bases). The germline V gene encodes CDR1 ENHRY and CDR2 SYGVKD. This CDR3 is built from 12 residues. CDR3 coding DNA: TGTGCCATCAGTGAGTCGGAACGGGAGCGGTTCTTC. It specifies CAISESERERFF.

The chain uses TRBV5-6 and TRBJ2-3, with a tentative D call TRBD2 (5 bases). With 1 base removed from V and 1 base from J, the gap between germline ends came to 7 bases. The CDR3 is 14 amino acids. The germline V gene has CDR1 SGHDT and CDR2 YYEEEE. CDR3 bases: TGTGCCAGCAGCTTGCCGAGGGGCACAGATACGCAGTATTTT. This encodes CASSLPRGTDTQYF. Variable domain in full (rest from reference TRBV5-6 and TRBJ2-3): DAGVTQSPTHLIKTRGQQVTLRCSPKSGHDTVSWYQQALGQGPQFIFQYYEEEERQRGNFPDRFSGHQFPNYSSELNVNALLLGDSALYLCASSLPRGTDTQYFGPGTRLTVL.

The chain carries TRBV5-1 and TRBJ2-3, with 9 positions matching TRBD1. CDR1 is SGHRS and CDR2 is YFSETQ in the germline V gene. V was pared by 3 bases and J by 5 bases, with 7 bases of the junction left unmatched. CDR3 length: 15 residues. The CDR3 protein is CASSSGTGLGDTQYF. CDR3 DNA: TGCGCCAGCAGCTCCGGGACAGGGCTTGGAGATACGCAGTATTTT.

V and J are TRBV11-3 and TRBJ2-7; 10 nucleotides agree with TRBD1. The length of the CDR3 is 16 residues. Germline CDR1 reads SGHNT; CDR2 reads YENEEA. V dropped 4 bases and J dropped 2; count of bases not matched to a gene: 8. DNA for the CDR3: TGTGCCAGCAGCTCCCGGGGGACAGGGGCGGCCTACGAGCAGTACTTC. Amino acid sequence: CASSSRGTGAAYEQYF.

This rearrangement joins TRBV7-2 to TRBJ1-1; no firm D call. The CDR3 is 17 residues long. The V gene lost 1 base and the J gene lost 1 base, with 16 bases spanning the gap. Germline V gene lookup returns CDR1 SGHTA and CDR2 FQGNSA. The CDR3 spells CASSLDGQLKRNTEAFF. The DNA for the CDR3 is TGTGCCAGCAGCTTAGACGGTCAGCTTAAGCGGAACACTGAAGCTTTCTTT.

The chain combines TRBV18 with TRBJ2-1; TRBD2 aligns across 15 bases. The germline V gene encodes CDR1 KGHSH and CDR2 LQKENI. This CDR3 is built from 16 residues. With V trimmed by 2 bases and J by 8 bases, 4 bases remained unmatched. CDR3 coding DNA: TGTGCCAGCTCACCAAGAGGACTAGCGGGAGGGGATGAGCAGTTCTTC. This sequence encodes CASSPRGLAGGDEQFF. Drawing the rest from reference TRBV18 and TRBJ2-1, the complete variable domain is NAGVMQNPRHLVRRRGQEARLRCSPMKGHSHVYWYRQLPEEGLKFMVYLQKENIIDESGMPKERFSAEFPKEGPSILRIQQVVRGDSAAYFCASSPRGLAGGDEQFFGPGTRLTVL.

The rearrangement links TRBV20-1 to TRBJ2-2, with 7 bases identical to TRBD2. The CDR3 loop spans 15 amino acids. Trimming at V came to 3 bases and at J to 1 base, leaving 5 bases not matched to a gene. Germline CDR1 is DFQATT and CDR2 is SNEGSKA (reference sequence). CDR3 in amino acids: CSASRPSGNTGELFF. The DNA for the CDR3 is TGCAGTGCTAGTAGGCCTAGCGGGAACACCGGGGAGCTGTTTTTT.

The V and J genes are TRBV30 and TRBJ1-4; TRBD1 agrees at 7 bases. J gave up 8 bases and V 2 bases, and 11 bases lay outside the gene matches. Per the germline V gene, CDR1 is GTSNPN and CDR2 is SVGIG (reference sequence). CDR3 length equals 15 residues. The CDR3 spells CAWSPTGFGGEKLFF. The CDR3 DNA sequence: TGTGCCTGGAGTCCGACAGGGTTTGGTGGAGAAAAACTGTTTTTT.

This clone was found once. The rearrangement uses TRBV14 and TRBJ2-5, with 7 bases aligning to TRBD2. The trim removed 0 bases at V and 2 bases at J, leaving 12 bases unmatched. Germline assignment: CDR1 SGHDN and CDR2 FVKESK. This CDR3 spans 18 amino acids. The CDR3 spells CASSQDWVKSGTQETQYF. CDR3 nucleotides: TGTGCCAGCAGCCAAGATTGGGTGAAGAGCGGGACTCAAGAGACCCAGTACTTC. Drawing the rest from reference TRBV14 and TRBJ2-5, the complete variable domain is EAGVTQFPSHSVIEKGQTVTLRCDPISGHDNLYWYRRVMGKEIKFLLHFVKESKQDESGMPNNRFLAERTGGTYSTLKVQPAELEDSGVYFCASSQDWVKSGTQETQYFGPGTRLLVL.